Listed below are T cell receptor beta chains from one sample, sequenced in a study of technical replicates of blood from a handful of donors. Only in-frame clones appear in the TCRdb table, and some are missing; sequencing was by immunoSEQ multiplex PCR. The profile covers about 81,000 clones, with 75% to 90% appearing a single time and about 4% taken by the ten largest. Sequencing was done on a sample of PBMCs. Receptor source: a human donor in good health. Some clones in this sample may be carry-over from other donors' samples. Each CDR3 is given with its conserved first and last residue. The D gene is left open where the match is weak. Expanded clones are given a class, and other clones once, few, many or no size at all.

D gene	J gene	clone size	V gene	CDR3 DNA	CDR3 protein
-	TRBJ1-6	-	TRBV27	TGTGCCAGCAGTGGACGTCGCCAGGGCAATTCACCCCTCCACTTT	CASSGRRQGNSPLHF
TRBD2	TRBJ2-7	-	TRBV5-1	TGCGCCAGCAGCTTCCGACTAGCGGGTGTGGACGAGCAGTACTTC	CASSFRLAGVDEQYF
-	TRBJ2-2	-	TRBV2	TGTGCCAGCAGTGATCGGGGTGGCGCCGGGGAGCTGTTTTTT	CASSDRGGAGELFF
-	TRBJ2-2	-	TRBV2	TGTGCCAGCAACTCGGACACCGGGGAGCTGTTTTTT	CASNSDTGELFF
TRBD1	TRBJ2-3	-	TRBV5-1	TGCGCCAGCAGCTTGGGGTGGGGACAGGATCCAGATACGCAGTATTTT	CASSLGWGQDPDTQYF
TRBD1	TRBJ1-1	-	TRBV7-2	TGTGCCAGCAGCCGTTTAGGGACAGGGGGCTACACTGAAGCTTTCTTT	CASSRLGTGGYTEAFF
-	TRBJ2-5	-	TRBV27	TGTGCCAGCAGTCCCCTAGCGATCCAAGAGACCCAGTACTTC	CASSPLAIQETQYF
-	TRBJ1-2	-	TRBV27	TGTGCCAGCAGTCCCCTCAGGGAGGCTAACTATGGCTACACCTTC	CASSPLREANYGYTF
-	TRBJ1-1	-	TRBV19	TGTGCCAGTAGTTTACAGGTTTTAACTGAAGCTTTCTTT	CASSLQVLTEAFF
TRBD1	TRBJ1-2	-	TRBV27	TGTGCCAGCAGTTTGGGGACAGGAGGAAGACTAGGCGGCTACACCTTC	CASSLGTGGRLGGYTF
-	TRBJ1-1	many	TRBV30	TGTGCCTGGAGTGCCTTACAGATTGAAGCTTTCTTT	CAWSALQIEAFF
TRBD2	TRBJ2-1	few	TRBV19	TGTGCCAGTAGTAACCGGACTAATAGCGGGAGGGCCAACAATGAGCAGTTCTTC	CASSNRTNSGRANNEQFF
-	TRBJ2-3	once	TRBV5-6	TGTGCCAGCAGCTACTCAAGCACAGATACGCAGTATTTT	CASSYSSTDTQYF
-	TRBJ1-2	few	TRBV15	TGTGCCACCAGCAGAGATCTGCAGGGTCTGTGGGGCTACACCTTC	CATSRDLQGLWGYTF
TRBD2	TRBJ2-1	-	TRBV11-2	TGTGCCAGCAGCAGGACTAGCGGGGGGGCTAATGAGCAGTTCTTC	CASSRTSGGANEQFF
-	TRBJ2-4	-	TRBV2	TGTGCCAGCAGCTTGCGGGAAAAAAACATTCAGTACTTC	CASSLREKNIQYF
TRBD2	TRBJ2-1	once	TRBV4-3	TGCGCCAGCAGCCAAGATGCGGTTAGACTAGCGGGGTGGAATGAGCAGTTCTTC	CASSQDAVRLAGWNEQFF
TRBD2	TRBJ2-5	-	TRBV18	TGTGCCAGCTCACCCCCTAGCGGCCAAGAGACCCAGTACTTC	CASSPPSGQETQYF
TRBD2	TRBJ2-5	-	TRBV7-2	TGTGCCAGCAGCTTAGAGGGTATAGCGGGGCAAGAGACCCAGTACTTC	CASSLEGIAGQETQYF
TRBD1	TRBJ1-5	-	TRBV7-2	TGTGCCAGCAGGCCCACAGGGGGTCGCAATCAGCCCCAGCATTTT	CASRPTGGRNQPQHF
-	TRBJ1-1	-	TRBV13	TGTGCCAGCAGCTTCACCTCGGGAACTGAAGCTTTCTTT	CASSFTSGTEAFF
-	TRBJ1-5	-	TRBV19	TGTGCCAGTAGTATAGGCACTGCTAGCAATCAGCCCCAGCATTTT	CASSIGTASNQPQHF
-	TRBJ2-2	-	TRBV30	TGTGCCTGGAACCCCGAGGGAACCGGGGAGCTGTTTTTT	CAWNPEGTGELFF
-	TRBJ1-2	-	TRBV5-1	TGCGCCAGCAGCCCTGGGGGGAACTATGGCTACACCTTC	CASSPGGNYGYTF
TRBD2	TRBJ2-2	-	TRBV5-6	TGTGCCAGCAGCCGGCCCCATACGAGCGGGAGGGCCGGGGAGCTGTTTTTT	CASSRPHTSGRAGELFF
TRBD2	TRBJ2-1	-	TRBV7-2	TGTGCCAGCAGCCCGAGGACTAGCAGACGCTCCTACAATGAGCAGTTCTTC	CASSPRTSRRSYNEQFF
TRBD1	TRBJ2-7	few	TRBV11-3	TGTGCCAGCAGCTCCCTCCCAGGGACAGGGGAAACCTACGAGCAGTACTTC	CASSSLPGTGETYEQYF
-	TRBJ1-1	-	TRBV7-9	TGTGCCAGCAGTCGCCAGGGCGAAGCTTTCTTT	CASSRQGEAFF
TRBD1	TRBJ2-7	-	TRBV7-2	TGTGCCAGCAGCTTAGGGGGACAGTACCTAAGCGAGCAGTACTTC	CASSLGGQYLSEQYF
TRBD2	TRBJ2-5	few	TRBV4-3	TGCGCCAGCAGCCAAGATGCCTCCGGGAGGGGGACCCAGTACTTC	CASSQDASGRGTQYF
TRBD1	TRBJ1-5	few	TRBV28	TGTGCCGTCGGACAGGGACAAGATGGGGGCAATCAGCCCCAGCATTTT	CAVGQGQDGGNQPQHF
TRBD2	TRBJ2-7	-	TRBV4-1	TGCGCCAGCAGCCTTGGACTAGCGGGAGATGAGCAGTACTTC	CASSLGLAGDEQYF
-	TRBJ2-5	-	TRBV7-6	TGTGCCAGCAGCCTAAATCGGGAGACCCAGTACTTC	CASSLNRETQYF
-	TRBJ1-2	once	TRBV29-1	TGCAGCGTTGAATACGGGGAATTGCATGGCTACACCTTC	CSVEYGELHGYTF
TRBD1	TRBJ2-3	-	TRBV4-2	TGTGCCAGCAGCCGTTTCGGGACAGGGGGGGATACGCAGTATTTT	CASSRFGTGGDTQYF
-	TRBJ1-6	-	TRBV5-1	TGCGCCAGCAGCTTGGCGGGGGATTCACCCCTCCACTTT	CASSLAGDSPLHF
-	TRBJ1-2	-	TRBV25-1	TGTGCCAGCAGTTCGGGGGAAGTCCTCGGCTACACCTTC	CASSSGEVLGYTF
-	TRBJ2-3	-	TRBV29-1	TGCAGCGTCACCAGCGGACCTAGCACAGATACGCAGTATTTT	CSVTSGPSTDTQYF
TRBD2	TRBJ2-3	-	TRBV2	TGTGCCAGCAGTACCGGGACTAGCGGAGAAGCTTACACAGATACGCAGTATTTT	CASSTGTSGEAYTDTQYF
-	TRBJ2-7	-	TRBV5-5	TGTGCCAGCCCCATGGGGCAGACCTACGAGCAGTACTTC	CASPMGQTYEQYF
-	TRBJ2-3	-	TRBV6-4	TGTGCCAGCAAGCCCCGGAGGGAGGCAGATACGCAGTATTTT	CASKPRREADTQYF
-	TRBJ1-3	-	TRBV29-1	TGCAGCGTCCGGGAAGGCTCTGGAAACACCATATATTTT	CSVREGSGNTIYF
-	TRBJ2-1	-	TRBV5-1	TGCGCCAGCAGAATTGGGAGTGAGCAGTTCTTC	CASRIGSEQFF
TRBD2	TRBJ2-6	once	TRBV4-1	TGCGCCAGCAGCCATGTTCAGCGGGAGTTTCGCTCTGGGGCCAACGTCCTGACTTTC	CASSHVQREFRSGANVLTF
TRBD1	TRBJ1-6	-	TRBV9	TGTGCCAGCAGCGCCACAGCTGACAGGGGAGGTTCACCCCTCCACTTT	CASSATADRGGSPLHF
-	TRBJ2-1	once	TRBV11-3	TGTGCCAGCAGTTCTCGGTGGGAGCAGTTCTTC	CASSSRWEQFF
TRBD1	TRBJ2-7	once	TRBV15	TGTGCCACCAGCAGATTAATCGGGACAGGGATCTACGAGCAGTACTTC	CATSRLIGTGIYEQYF
-	TRBJ2-5	-	TRBV7-2	TGTGCCAGCAGCTTTGGGCGAGAGACCCAGTACTTC	CASSFGRETQYF
TRBD1	TRBJ1-2	once	TRBV5-4	TGTGCCAGCAGACCACAGGGGGCTGGCTATGGCTACACCTTC	CASRPQGAGYGYTF
TRBD1	TRBJ1-3	-	TRBV5-6	TGTGCCAGCAGCTTGGTTGGCCAGGGGGCCGGAAACACCATATATTTT	CASSLVGQGAGNTIYF
-	TRBJ1-3	few	TRBV29-1	TGCAGCGTGGAGAGCTCTGGAAACACCATATATTTT	CSVESSGNTIYF
-	TRBJ2-7	-	TRBV25-1	TGTGCCAGCAGCGCAAGAGCAAGCTCCTACGAGCAGTACTTC	CASSARASSYEQYF
-	TRBJ1-4	-	TRBV10-1	TGCGCCAGCTTACCTCGGCGGGACCATGAAAAACTGTTTTTT	CASLPRRDHEKLFF
-	TRBJ2-1	once	TRBV19	TGTGCCAGTAGTAGTTTTATTGAGGGTATGAATGAGCAGTTCTTC	CASSSFIEGMNEQFF
-	TRBJ1-1	-	TRBV29-1	TGCAGCGTTGAGGGTGACTGGGTATTT	CSVEGDWVF
TRBD1	TRBJ1-1	-	TRBV7-9	TGTGCCAGCAGCCCCAGACAGGGATCCAACACTGAAGCTTTCTTT	CASSPRQGSNTEAFF
TRBD2	TRBJ2-1	once	TRBV25-1	TGTGCCAGCAGTCGCGGACTAGCGGGATCTGAGCAGTTCTTC	CASSRGLAGSEQFF
-	TRBJ2-5	-	TRBV9	TGTGCCAGCAGCAGGAACCAAGAGGCCCAGTACTTC	CASSRNQEAQYF
-	TRBJ2-6	-	TRBV29-1	TGCAGCGTCGAACTGACAGGCTCTGGGGCCAACGTCCTGACTTTC	CSVELTGSGANVLTF